Listed here are 15 T cell receptor beta chains from one sample, sequenced in a study of T cell clonotyping in hematopoietic cell transplantation. Profiling relied on immunoSEQ multiplex PCR, and the TCRdb table lists in-frame clones only, not all of them. The sample has more than 15,000 clones, approximately 91% seen once. The sample taken for sequencing was peripheral blood mononuclear cells. These receptor sequences come from a man in his forties in good health. Some clones in this sample may be carry-over from other donors' samples.

The chain uses TRBV10-3 and TRBJ2-5; 11 bases are shared with TRBD2. The V gene end was trimmed by 9 bases and the J gene end by 2 bases; junction bases not matched to a gene: 2. The CDR3 spans 13 residues. Germline V lookup: CDR1 ENHRY, CDR2 SYGVKD. CDR3 amino acids: CAMRTSGQETQYF. DNA of the CDR3: TGTGCCATGCGGACTAGCGGGCAAGAGACCCAGTACTTC.

The gene calls are TRBV5-6 and TRBJ1-3; D gene unclear. The germline CDR1 and CDR2 sequences are SGHDT and YYEEEE. Trimming took off 1 base at V and 1 base at J, with 15 bases between the two ends. This CDR3 has 17 residues. For the CDR3, the DNA is TGTGCCAGCAGCTTGTGCACCGTAATCGGATCTGGAAACACCATATATTTT. Encoded protein: CASSLCTVIGSGNTIYF. The whole variable domain, remainder taken from reference TRBV5-6 and TRBJ1-3, is DAGVTQSPTHLIKTRGQQVTLRCSPKSGHDTVSWYQQALGQGPQFIFQYYEEEERQRGNFPDRFSGHQFPNYSSELNVNALLLGDSALYLCASSLCTVIGSGNTIYFGEGSWLTVV.

The chain is built from TRBV9 and TRBJ1-6, with TRBD1 as a possible D gene (5 bases). The CDR3 covers 15 residues. Trimming removed 0 bases at V and 9 bases at J, with 13 bases between. Per the germline V gene, CDR1 is SGDLS and CDR2 is YYNGEE. The DNA of the CDR3 is TGTGCCAGCAGCGTAGGTTCAGCGAGGGGTTCACCCCTCCACTTT. It translates to CASSVGSARGSPLHF.

The chain recombines TRBV9 with TRBJ2-7, with 8 bases fitting TRBD1. Trimming at V came to 4 bases and at J to 1 base, leaving 10 bases not matched to a gene. The germline V gene has CDR1 SGDLS and CDR2 YYNGEE. The CDR3 loop spans 16 amino acids. The CDR3 loop is CASSPVGGQGSYEQYF. The CDR3 DNA sequence: TGTGCCAGCAGCCCAGTCGGCGGACAGGGATCCTACGAGCAGTACTTC. Together with reference TRBV9 and TRBJ2-7, the CDR3 gives the full variable domain: DSGVTQTPKHLITATGQRVTLRCSPRSGDLSVYWYQQSLDQGLQFLIQYYNGEERAKGNILERFSAQQFPDLHSELNLSSLELGDSALYFCASSPVGGQGSYEQYFGPGTRLTVT.

In DNA, the CDR3 is TGTGCCGTCAGTTTTGGGGGGGCGAACACCGGGGAGCTGTTTTTT. It yields the protein CAVSFGGANTGELFF. The chain joins TRBV5-4 to TRBJ2-2; 7 nucleotides match TRBD2. V was clipped by 10 bases and J by 0 bases; unmatched bases: 9. The CDR3 length is 15 residues. CDR1 and CDR2 from the germline V gene are SGHNT and YYREEE (reference sequence).

The rearrangement uses TRBV5-6 and TRBJ2-7, with D possibly TRBD2 on 7 matching bases. Germline V lookup: CDR1 SGHDT, CDR2 YYEEEE. Between the trimmed V and J ends, which lost 1 base and 5 bases, there was a span of 13 bases. This CDR3 region has 14 residues. The CDR3 sequence: CASSLSGGADEQYF. The CDR3 DNA is TGTGCCAGCAGCTTGAGTGGGGGGGCCGACGAGCAGTACTTC.

V gene TRBV6-5 combines with J gene TRBJ1-3; unclear D gene. Germline CDR1 reads MNHEY; CDR2 reads SVGAGI. This CDR3 contains 12 residues. V was clipped by 8 bases and J by 2 bases, with 7 bases between them. The CDR3 region has the DNA TGTGCCAGCTCGAGGGCTGGAAACACCATATATTTT. It yields the protein CASSRAGNTIYF.

This CDR3 is CASRPGGYEQYF. In nucleotides, the CDR3 is TGTGCCAGCAGACCTGGGGGCTACGAGCAGTACTTC. The V call is TRBV7-8, the J call TRBJ2-7; D tentatively fits TRBD1 or TRBD2 (5 bases each). The CDR3 has 12 residues. Trimming took 6 bases from V and 3 from J, leaving 9 bases between them. Per germline, CDR1 SGHVS and CDR2 FQNEAQ.

The rearrangement links TRBV4-2 to TRBJ1-2, with D possibly being TRBD1 (6 bases). In germline, CDR1 is LGHNA, CDR2 YNFKEQ. The CDR3 is 15 residues long. Deletions cut 4 bases from V and 4 bases from J, with 16 bases between. The CDR3 DNA reads as TGTGCCAGCAGCCTGGGGGACACCGGCATCTATGGCTACACCTTC. This translates into CASSLGDTGIYGYTF.

This rearrangement joins TRBV7-2 to TRBJ2-3, with 7 bases aligning to TRBD2. The ends lost 5 bases at V and 9 bases at J; junction bases unmatched: 5. CDR3 size: 12 residues. Germline V lookup: CDR1 SGHTA, CDR2 FQGNSA. CDR3 DNA sequence: TGTGCCAGCAGCCCAGGACTAGTCACGCAGTATTTT. This translates into CASSPGLVTQYF.

The J gene is TRBJ2-3, the V gene TRBV6-4, with no clear D. From germline, CDR1 is MRHNA and CDR2 SNTAGT. The V end lost 0 bases, the J end lost 6 bases, and 13 bases lay between the germline ends. CDR3 size: 15 residues. This chain's CDR3 is CASSDSAGGLDTQYF. CDR3 coding DNA: TGTGCCAGCAGTGACTCGGCAGGTGGTTTGGATACGCAGTATTTT.

This sequence joins TRBV11-1 and TRBJ2-7; D is possibly TRBD1 or TRBD2 (6 bases each). V lost 1 base to trimming and J lost 0 bases, with 19 bases between them. Per germline, CDR1 SGHAT and CDR2 FQDESV (reference sequence). CDR3 length: 18 residues. The CDR3 DNA follows: TGTGCCAGCAGCTTAGAACCTCCCGGGGGCCAGCTCTCCTACGAGCAGTACTTC. Its translation is CASSLEPPGGQLSYEQYF. Together with reference TRBV11-1 and TRBJ2-7, the CDR3 gives the full variable domain: EAEVAQSPRYKITEKSQAVAFWCDPISGHATLYWYRQILGQGPELLVQFQDESVVDDSQLPKDRFSAERLKGVDSTLKIQPAELGDSAMYLCASSLEPPGGQLSYEQYFGPGTRLTVT.

The chain couples TRBV19 to TRBJ1-6; D might be TRBD1 (6 bases). The germline gives CDR1 LNHDA, CDR2 SQIVND (reference sequence). The CDR3 covers 14 residues. V lost 1 base, J lost 7 bases, and 8 bases lay in between. CDR3 in amino acids: CASSIGQENSPLHF. For the CDR3, the DNA is TGTGCCAGTAGTATAGGACAGGAGAATTCACCCCTCCACTTT.

In nucleotides, the CDR3 is TGTGCCAGCAGCTTAGAGGGACAGGGTTCTAATCAGCCCCAGCATTTT. It codes for CASSLEGQGSNQPQHF. This rearrangement joins TRBV7-8 to TRBJ1-5; 9 bases line up with TRBD1. Germline loops: CDR1 SGHVS, CDR2 FQNEAQ. The CDR3 spans 16 residues. V trimming: 1 base; J trimming: 4 bases; junction bases outside the gene matches: 5.

The V gene is TRBV28, the J gene TRBJ2-2; D gene unclear. This CDR3 is built from 15 residues. The ends were cut back, 6 bases at V and 7 bases at J, with 18 bases in the middle. Germline values: CDR1 MDHEN, CDR2 SYDVKM. DNA for the CDR3: TGTGCCAGCAGCACGATGGACGAAACCGACGGGGAGCTGTTTTTT. This translates into CASSTMDETDGELFF.